This T cell receptor (beta chain) derives from a study of a mutant IDH1 vaccine in newly diagnosed glioma. The time point is: week 5, during vaccination. The study gave 300 ug of mutant IDH1 20-mer peptide per vaccine dose, with topical imiquimod. J lost 7 bases, V lost 6 bases, and 13 bases had no gene match. The CDR3 runs to 16 residues. Germline CDR1 and CDR2: SGHRS and YFSETQ. TCRdb keeps only in-frame clones here, not all; method: immunoSEQ multiplex PCR. This sample has about 54,000 clones, with around 81% found just once. In regard to this clone: Its target is unknown.

The sample consisted of PBMCs, taken from a glioma patient whose treatment included an IDH1 peptide vaccine. The chain uses TRBV5-1 and TRBJ2-1, with 10 nucleotides matching TRBD2. This TCR was sampled from a man younger than 45 with glioma. CDR3: CASTTVAGGKRNEQFF. CDR3 nucleotides: TGCGCCAGCACTACGGTAGCGGGGGGAAAGAGGAATGAGCAGTTCTTC. Using reference TRBV5-1 and TRBJ2-1 for the parts outside the CDR3, the full variable domain is KAGVTQTPRYLIKTRGQQVTLSCSPISGHRSVSWYQQTPGQGLQFLFEYFSETQRNKGNFPGRFSGRQFSNSRSEMNVSTLELGDSALYLCASTTVAGGKRNEQFFGPGTRLTVL.